Listed below are T cell receptor beta chains from one sample, sequenced in a study of blood T cell repertoires in COVID-19. Assay used: immunoSEQ multiplex PCR; TCRdb lists only in-frame clones, some missing. The sample records 150,000 to 200,000 clones, about 91% being singletons. The sequenced sample was PBMCs or T cells enriched from blood (not recorded which). The receptors come from a woman aged 18-30 years who had recovered from COVID-19. CDR3s include the opening cysteine and the closing phenylalanine or tryptophan. The D gene is left open where the match is weak. Expanded clones are given a class, and other clones once, few, many or no size at all.

d_call	j_call	v_call	clone_size	cdr3_nt	cdr3_aa
NA	TRBJ2-1	TRBV4-1	NA	TGCGCCAGCAGCTTAAGACTAGTCAATGAGCAGTTCTTC	CASSLRLVNEQFF
NA	TRBJ1-5	TRBV27	NA	TGTGCCAGCGGGAGGGGTCAGCCCCAGCATTTT	CASGRGQPQHF
TRBD1	TRBJ1-2	TRBV18	few	TGTGCCAGCTCACCACCAGGGGGCAGAGTCCTTGACTATGGCTACACCTTC	CASSPPGGRVLDYGYTF
TRBD1	TRBJ2-1	TRBV7-2	NA	TGTGCCAGCAGCCCATTATTAACAGGGGGTTTTGAGCAGTTCTTC	CASSPLLTGGFEQFF
TRBD2	TRBJ2-5	TRBV7-2	NA	TGTGCCAGCAGCTTATATACTAGCGCCAAAGAGACCCAGTACTTC	CASSLYTSAKETQYF
NA	TRBJ1-5	TRBV4-1	NA	TGCGCCAGCAGCCAAGATGGGACATACGATCAGCCCCAGCATTTT	CASSQDGTYDQPQHF
NA	TRBJ2-2	TRBV27	NA	TGTGCCAGCAGTTTTCTCCCACAGGCGGCCGGGGAGCTGTTTTTT	CASSFLPQAAGELFF
NA	TRBJ1-1	TRBV19	once	TGTGCCAGTAGTCAGGGTTCGGTGAACACTGAAGCTTTCTTT	CASSQGSVNTEAFF
NA	TRBJ2-7	TRBV15	NA	TGTGCCACCAGCAGAGACGACAGGCCGCAGTACTTC	CATSRDDRPQYF
NA	TRBJ2-3	TRBV28	NA	TGTGCCAGCAGTCACACCACCCGAGGGACAGATACGCAGTATTTT	CASSHTTRGTDTQYF
TRBD2	TRBJ2-1	TRBV29-1	NA	TGCAGCGTGTGCCTGTGGACTAGCGGGATGGAAGAGCAGTTCTTC	CSVCLWTSGMEEQFF
NA	TRBJ1-4	TRBV27	NA	TGTGCCAGCAGTCCCGTTGGGAGTGAAAAACTGTTTTTT	CASSPVGSEKLFF
NA	TRBJ2-7	TRBV5-1	NA	TGCGCCAGCAGCTCCGAGGACAGTGAGGTCTACGAGCAGTACTTC	CASSSEDSEVYEQYF
TRBD2	TRBJ2-3	TRBV27	NA	TGTGCCAATTTTAGCGGGAGCGCAGATACGCAGTATTTT	CANFSGSADTQYF
NA	TRBJ1-2	TRBV10-2	few	TGCGCCAGCAGTGATTCGGGAGTATATGGCTACACCTTC	CASSDSGVYGYTF
TRBD1	TRBJ1-2	TRBV4-1	NA	TGCGCCAGCAGCCAAGATACGCGGGGACAGAACTATGGCTACACCTTC	CASSQDTRGQNYGYTF
TRBD1	TRBJ2-3	TRBV7-2	NA	TGTGCCAGCAGCACCCGACAGGGGGCGGCTACGCAGTATTTT	CASSTRQGAATQYF
TRBD1	TRBJ2-2	TRBV5-1	few	TGCGCCAGCAGCTCGGGACAGGACACCGGGGAGCTGTTTTTT	CASSSGQDTGELFF
NA	TRBJ1-2	TRBV25-1	NA	TGTGCCAGCAGCGAAAACGACAGTGGCTATGGCTACACCTTC	CASSENDSGYGYTF
TRBD2	TRBJ2-1	TRBV19	NA	TGTGCCAGTAGTACCCCGTCGGGACTAGCGTCCGATGAGCAGTTCTTC	CASSTPSGLASDEQFF
TRBD2	TRBJ2-2	TRBV7-3	NA	TGTGCCAGCAGCACAAATTTAGGGAGGGGTGCCGGGGAGCTGTTTTTT	CASSTNLGRGAGELFF
TRBD2	TRBJ2-7	TRBV27	NA	TGTGCCAGCTCCTTTACCGCCATAGCGGGAGGGCGTTTCGAGCAGTACTTC	CASSFTAIAGGRFEQYF
TRBD2	TRBJ2-1	TRBV3-1/TRBV3-2	NA	TGTGCCAGCAGCCAACCGGGACTAGCGGGAAGAAATGAGCAGTTCTTC	CASSQPGLAGRNEQFF
NA	TRBJ2-2	TRBV18	NA	TGTGCCAGCTCTCTACAGCCAATGTTCGCCGGGGAGCTGTTTTTT	CASSLQPMFAGELFF
NA	TRBJ1-1	TRBV5-1	NA	TGCGCCAGCAGCTTGGCAAAATGGACAGCGAACACTGAAGCTTTCTTT	CASSLAKWTANTEAFF
NA	TRBJ2-1	TRBV7-9	NA	TGTGCCAGCAGGCTCCCCCATGGCAGCGGCGATGAGCAGTTCTTC	CASRLPHGSGDEQFF
TRBD2	TRBJ2-7	TRBV12-3/TRBV12-4	once	TGTGCCAGCAGTTCGGGGGGCTCCTACGAGCAGTACTTC	CASSSGGSYEQYF
TRBD1	TRBJ1-2	TRBV11-2	NA	TGTGCCAGCAGCACCATCGGGACAGGTTGGAACTATGGCTACACCTTC	CASSTIGTGWNYGYTF
TRBD1	TRBJ1-4	TRBV14	NA	TGTGCCAGCAGCCAGCGGACAGGGTGGAGTGAAAAACTGTTTTTT	CASSQRTGWSEKLFF
NA	TRBJ1-3	TRBV7-8	NA	TGTGCCAGCAGCCACCGCAGGGTCGGGAGTGGAAACACCATATATTTT	CASSHRRVGSGNTIYF
NA	TRBJ2-5	TRBV27	NA	TGTGCCAGCAGTTTGGGCCCCAAATTGGCGGAGACCCAGTACTTC	CASSLGPKLAETQYF
TRBD2	TRBJ2-1	TRBV7-3	once	TGTGCCAGCAGCTTAGTTAGCGGGGGACTCAATGAGCAGTTCTTC	CASSLVSGGLNEQFF
TRBD1	TRBJ1-1	TRBV14	NA	TGTGCCAGCAGCCAAGCGGGACAGGGCCGGAGGAACACTGAAGCTTTCTTT	CASSQAGQGRRNTEAFF
TRBD1	TRBJ2-3	TRBV27	NA	TGTGCCAGCAGTTTCCTTACCCCAACAGGGGTCCCAGATACGCAGTATTTT	CASSFLTPTGVPDTQYF
NA	TRBJ1-5	TRBV5-1	NA	TGCGCCAGCAGCTTGGAGGGAGGTCAGCCCCAGCATTTT	CASSLEGGQPQHF
NA	TRBJ2-3	TRBV27	NA	TGTGCCAGCAGTTTGTACGGGAGACACGCAGATACGCAGTATTTT	CASSLYGRHADTQYF
TRBD1	TRBJ2-2	TRBV9	NA	TGTGCCAGCAGCGTAACCGGGACAGGGGGCTTCGCCGGGGAGCTGTTTTTT	CASSVTGTGGFAGELFF
TRBD2	TRBJ2-4	TRBV18	NA	TGTGCCAGCTCACCGGTAGGACTAGCTAAAAACATTCAGTACTTC	CASSPVGLAKNIQYF
NA	TRBJ2-3	TRBV14	few	TGTGCCAGCAGCCCCCGGGCTGCGGGATCCACAGATACGCAGTATTTT	CASSPRAAGSTDTQYF
TRBD1	TRBJ2-7	TRBV28	NA	TGTGCCAGCAGTTGGACAGGGGGCCCCCCCGAGTTATACGAGCAGTACTTC	CASSWTGGPPELYEQYF
NA	TRBJ2-5	TRBV28	NA	TGTGCCAGCAGACGGCAGGGTATGGAGACCCAGTACTTC	CASRRQGMETQYF
TRBD1	TRBJ2-7	TRBV28	NA	TGTGCCAGCAGTCCCTTGGACAGGGTCCCCTACGAGCAGTACTTC	CASSPLDRVPYEQYF
NA	TRBJ1-2	TRBV28	once	TGTGCCAGCAGTCCGACAGTTAACTATGGCTACACCTTC	CASSPTVNYGYTF
NA	TRBJ1-3	TRBV3-1/TRBV3-2	NA	TGTGCCAGCAGCCAAGATTTAACGCGGGCGAACTCTGGAAACACCATATATTTT	CASSQDLTRANSGNTIYF
TRBD1	TRBJ1-2	TRBV6-2/TRBV6-3	NA	TGTGCCAGCAGTAGAGGGGGCGATGGCTACACCTTC	CASSRGGDGYTF
NA	TRBJ2-2	TRBV9	NA	TGTGCCAGCACCGGGATCCCGAACACCGGGGAGCTGTTTTTT	CASTGIPNTGELFF
TRBD2	TRBJ2-3	TRBV4-1	NA	TGCGCCAGCAGCCATCCAGCGGGAGCAGATACGCAGTATTTT	CASSHPAGADTQYF
TRBD1	TRBJ2-7	TRBV6-5	NA	TGTGCCTCACACAGGGGCACCTACGAGCAGTACTTC	CASHRGTYEQYF